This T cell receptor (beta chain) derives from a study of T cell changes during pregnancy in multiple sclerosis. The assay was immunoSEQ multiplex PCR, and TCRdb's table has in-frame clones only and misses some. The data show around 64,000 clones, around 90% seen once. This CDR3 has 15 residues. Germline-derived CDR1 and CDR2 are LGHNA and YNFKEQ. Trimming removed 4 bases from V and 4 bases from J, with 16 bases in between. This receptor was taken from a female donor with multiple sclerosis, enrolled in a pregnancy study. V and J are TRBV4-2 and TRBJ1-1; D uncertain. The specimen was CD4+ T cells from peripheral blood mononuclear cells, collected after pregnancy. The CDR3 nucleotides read TGTGCCAGCAGCCCCCGGGCACTAGGGAGCACTGAAGCTTTCTTT. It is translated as CASSPRALGSTEAFF.